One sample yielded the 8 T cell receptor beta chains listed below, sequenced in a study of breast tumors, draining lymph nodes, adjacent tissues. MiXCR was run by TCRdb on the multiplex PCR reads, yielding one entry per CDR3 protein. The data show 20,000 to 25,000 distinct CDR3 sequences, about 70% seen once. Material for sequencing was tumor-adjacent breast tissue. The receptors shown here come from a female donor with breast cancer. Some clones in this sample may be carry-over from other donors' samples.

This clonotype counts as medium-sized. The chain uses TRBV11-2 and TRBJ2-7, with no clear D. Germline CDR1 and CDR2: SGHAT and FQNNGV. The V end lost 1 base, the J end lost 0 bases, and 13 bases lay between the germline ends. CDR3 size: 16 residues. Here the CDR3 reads CASSLGARWGSYEQYF. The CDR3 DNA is TGTGCCAGCAGCTTAGGGGCGCGGTGGGGCTCCTACGAGCAGTACTTC.

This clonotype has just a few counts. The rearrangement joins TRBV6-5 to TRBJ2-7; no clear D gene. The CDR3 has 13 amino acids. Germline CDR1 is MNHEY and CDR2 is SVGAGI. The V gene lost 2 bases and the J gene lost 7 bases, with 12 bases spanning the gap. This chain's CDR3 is CASSYGQESEQYF. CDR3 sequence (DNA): TGTGCCAGCAGTTACGGGCAAGAATCGGAGCAGTACTTC.

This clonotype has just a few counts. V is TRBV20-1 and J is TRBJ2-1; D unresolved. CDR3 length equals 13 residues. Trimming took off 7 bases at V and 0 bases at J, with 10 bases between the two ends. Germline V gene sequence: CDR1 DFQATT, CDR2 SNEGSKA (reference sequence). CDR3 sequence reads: CSEVGLSYNEQFF. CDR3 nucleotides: TGCAGTGAGGTGGGCCTCTCCTACAATGAGCAGTTCTTC.

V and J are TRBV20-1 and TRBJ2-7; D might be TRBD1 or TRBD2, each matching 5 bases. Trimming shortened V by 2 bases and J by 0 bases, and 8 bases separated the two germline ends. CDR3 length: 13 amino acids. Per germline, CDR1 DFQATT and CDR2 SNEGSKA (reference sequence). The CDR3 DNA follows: TGCAGTGCTAGACTGGGGACCTCCTACGAGCAGTACGTC. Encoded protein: CSARLGTSYEQYV.

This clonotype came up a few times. CDR3 DNA: TGTGCCAGCAGCTCAGGGGGTTCCAATGAAAAACTGTTTTTT. It yields the protein CASSSGGSNEKLFF. This chain links TRBV7-2 with TRBJ1-4; 7 positions agree with TRBD1. The CDR3 sequence is 14 residues long. The trim removed 4 bases at V and 5 bases at J, leaving 4 bases unmatched. Germline V lookup: CDR1 SGHTA, CDR2 FQGNSA. Together with reference TRBV7-2 and TRBJ1-4, the CDR3 gives the full variable domain: GAGVSQSPSNKVTEKGKDVELRCDPISGHTALYWYRQSLGQGLEFLIYFQGNSAPDKSGLPSDRFSAERTGGSVSTLTIQRTQQEDSAVYLCASSSGGSNEKLFFGSGTQLSVL.

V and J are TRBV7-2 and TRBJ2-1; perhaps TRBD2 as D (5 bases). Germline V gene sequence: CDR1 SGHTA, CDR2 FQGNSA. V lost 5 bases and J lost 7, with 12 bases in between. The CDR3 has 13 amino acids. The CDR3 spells CASSQFGVNEQFF. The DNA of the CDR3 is TGTGCCAGCAGCCAGTTCGGGGTAAATGAGCAGTTCTTC.

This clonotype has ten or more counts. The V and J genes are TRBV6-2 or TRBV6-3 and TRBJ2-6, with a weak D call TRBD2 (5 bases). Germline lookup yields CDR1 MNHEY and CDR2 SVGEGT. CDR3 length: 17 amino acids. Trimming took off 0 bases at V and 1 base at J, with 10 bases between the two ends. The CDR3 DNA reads TGTGCCAGCAGTTACTCGTACGGGGATTCTGGGGCCAACGTCCTGACTTTC. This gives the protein CASSYSYGDSGANVLTF.

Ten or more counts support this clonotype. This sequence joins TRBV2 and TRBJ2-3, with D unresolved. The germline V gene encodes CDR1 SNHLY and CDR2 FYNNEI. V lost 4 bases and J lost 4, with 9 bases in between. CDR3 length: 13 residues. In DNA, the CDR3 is TGTGCCAGCAGTGTGAGGACCTCAGATACGCAGTATTTT. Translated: CASSVRTSDTQYF.